This T cell receptor beta chain comes out of a study of T cells in Graves' hyperthyroidism and ophthalmopathy. Study-wide background: The authors collected peripheral blood at initial diagnosis, before any treatment. Regarding the study as a whole: Most expanded thyroid clonotypes above 0.001 also appeared in blood.

This clonotype is a singleton in its sample. Its antigen is as yet unknown. Amplified regions were TCR beta CDR3 sequences from RNA transcripts. Using the HTBI primer set, a first-round RT-PCR was run on the TCR CDR3. Each CDR3 protein is one row after TCRdb ran MiXCR on the multiplex PCR reads. Of 490,000 or so distinct CDR3 sequences listed, around a fifth are singletons. Ophthalmopathy patients all had a Clinical Activity Score of at least 3, a NOSPECS grade of at least 4 and disease under 3 months old. The study excluded patients with uncontrolled infection, other autoimmune disease, pregnancy or lactation. This CDR3 spans 17 amino acids. The V and J ends lost 0 bases and 7 bases, in that order; junction bases with no gene match: 8. Germline-derived CDR1 and CDR2 are LGHDT and YNNKEL (reference sequence).

V gene TRBV3-1 combines with J gene TRBJ2-2; 10 nucleotides agree with TRBD2. The sequenced sample was blood. This sequence originates from a woman in her sixties or seventies with Graves' ophthalmopathy. As DNA, the CDR3 is TGTGCCAGCAGCCAAGAAGCACTAGCGGGAATGATCGGGGAGCTGTTTTTT. Translating gives CASSQEALAGMIGELFF. The variable domain in full, completed from reference TRBV3-1 and TRBJ2-2, reads DTAVSQTPKYLVTQMGNDKSIKCEQNLGHDTMYWYKQDSKKFLKIMFSYNNKELIINETVPNRFSPKSPDKAHLNLHINSLELGDSAVYFCASSQEALAGMIGELFFGEGSRLTVL.